A single sample is the source of the 3 T cell receptor beta chains below, sequenced in a study of T cells in Graves' hyperthyroidism and ophthalmopathy. TCR beta CDR3 regions were amplified from RNA. Using the HTBI primer set, a first-round RT-PCR was run on the TCR CDR3. MiXCR, run by TCRdb on the multiplex PCR reads, gives a single entry per CDR3 protein. The sample has 700,000 or so distinct CDR3 sequences; about 15% are singletons. Sequencing used blood. The receptors come from a man aged 18 to 30 with Graves' hyperthyroidism.

The rearrangement uses TRBV11-3 and TRBJ2-2; weak D call: TRBD1 (5 bases). Germline values: CDR1 SGHNT, CDR2 YENEEA. V was shortened by 5 bases and J by 3 bases, with 16 bases between the two germline ends. This CDR3 is built from 16 residues. CDR3 sequence (DNA): TGTGCCAGCAGCCCCATTGACAGCCAGTACACCGGGGAGCTGTTTTTT. Translation: CASSPIDSQYTGELFF.

This chain connects TRBV15 to TRBJ2-7; TRBD2 matches 14 bases. The CDR3 has 15 amino acids. Germline CDR1 is LNHNV and CDR2 is YYDKDF (reference sequence). Trimming at V came to 1 base and at J to 6 bases, leaving 2 bases not matched to a gene. CDR3 loop: CATSRGGLAGGEQYF. The CDR3 DNA reads as TGTGCCACCAGCAGAGGTGGACTAGCGGGAGGCGAGCAGTACTTC. The whole variable domain, remainder taken from reference TRBV15 and TRBJ2-7, is DAMVIQNPRYQVTQFGKPVTLSCSQTLNHNVMYWYQQKSSQAPKLLFHYYDKDFNNEADTPDNFQSRRPNTSFCFLDIRSPGLGDTAMYLCATSRGGLAGGEQYFGPGTRLTVT.

This clonotype was recorded at least ten times. The CDR3 loop is CASSEGGPYNEQFF. CDR3 DNA: TGTGCCAGCAGTGAAGGGGGGCCCTACAATGAGCAGTTCTTC. V and J are TRBV2 and TRBJ2-1, with TRBD1 as a possible D gene (6 bases). Trimming stripped 1 base from V and 2 bases from J, with 6 bases between. The CDR3 runs to 14 residues. CDR1 and CDR2 from the germline V gene are SNHLY and FYNNEI. The full variable domain, its missing parts supplied by reference TRBV2 and TRBJ2-1, is EPEVTQTPSHQVTQMGQEVILRCVPISNHLYFYWYRQILGQKVEFLVSFYNNEISEKSEIFDDQFSVERPDGSNFTLKIRSTKLEDSAMYFCASSEGGPYNEQFFGPGTRLTVL.